Reported below is one T cell receptor beta chain. There are 16 residues in the CDR3. V lost 4 bases and J 3 bases, leaving 15 bases between the germline ends. Germline CDR1 reads ENHRY; CDR2 reads SYGVKD. The sample is drawn from a study of blood T cell repertoires in COVID-19. Generated by immunoSEQ multiplex PCR, the TCRdb table keeps only in-frame clones and is missing some. The sample has hundreds of thousands of clones, around 87% seen once; the top ten hold 1.3%. Sequencing was performed on peripheral blood. This chain links TRBV10-3 with TRBJ1-4; TRBD1 is a possible D gene (6 bases). This TCR was sampled from a man aged 65 to 85 with acute or convalescent COVID-19. The CDR3 reads CAISATGSGANEKLFF. DNA of the CDR3: TGTGCCATCAGTGCCACAGGGTCCGGGGCTAATGAAAAACTGTTTTTT.